This record covers a single T cell receptor beta chain. MiXCR was run by TCRdb on the 5' RACE reads, yielding one entry per CDR3 protein. Altogether a few hundred thousand distinct CDR3 sequences are present, approximately 15% being singletons, with the ten largest covering approximately 0.98%. Trimming took 0 bases from V and 0 from J, leaving 6 bases between them. The germline V gene has CDR1 LGHNA and CDR2 YNFKEQ. CDR3 size: 15 residues. These data originate in a study of identical twins. These same records also appear under a second study, on yellow fever vaccine responses in identical twins.

The chain couples TRBV4-2 to TRBJ1-5; D not resolved. The receptor's source is a woman between 18 and 29 years old in good health. Sequencing used CD4+ T cells sorted from blood. Here the CDR3 DNA reads TGTGCCAGCAGCCAAGATGCCTATAGCAATCAGCCCCAGCATTTT. This codes for CASSQDAYSNQPQHF.